The 15 T cell receptor beta chains below all came from one sample that was sequenced in a study of a mutant IDH1 vaccine in newly diagnosed glioma. These receptors have no known antigen. The time point was: week 11, during vaccination. Doses consisted of 300 ug of mutant IDH1 20-mer peptide each, paired with topical imiquimod. Here immunoSEQ multiplex PCR was the method, and the copy in TCRdb shows in-frame clones only, minus some. The sample shows 110,000 or so clones, about nine tenths of them seen only once. This sample comprised PBMCs, obtained from a glioma patient whose treatment included an IDH1 peptide vaccine. The origin of the receptors is a woman aged 45-60 years with glioma.

Only one count was recorded for this clone. V usage is TRBV6-1 and J usage is TRBJ2-7; TRBD2 is a possible D gene (5 bases). V was pared by 0 bases and J by 5 bases, with 11 bases between. The CDR3 spans 14 residues. The germline gives CDR1 MNHNS, CDR2 SASEGT. The CDR3 DNA reads TGTGCCAGCAGTGAAGCGGGAGATTTCCACGAGCAGTACTTC. The encoded protein is CASSEAGDFHEQYF.

This chain uses TRBV21-1 with TRBJ1-5; the table's TRBD1 call for D was not verified on the DNA. TRBV21-1 is annotated as a pseudogene. CDR3 length: 14 residues. The CDR3 here is CASRLGQGGQPQHF. DNA for the CDR3: TGTGCCAGCAGACTGGGACAGGGGGGTCAGCCCCAGCATTTT.

This clone was observed at least ten times. Additional DNA sequences in this sample encode the identical CDR3. The chain uses TRBV28 and TRBJ1-2; D unclear. Germline values: CDR1 MDHEN, CDR2 SYDVKM. Trimming removed 4 bases at V and 5 bases at J, with 5 bases between. The length of the CDR3 is 11 residues. CDR3 sequence reads: CASSSGYGYTF. For the CDR3, the DNA is TGTGCCAGCAGTTCGGGGTATGGCTACACCTTC.

CDR3 protein: CASSRGTVLNTGELFF. CDR3 DNA: TGCGCCAGCAGCCGAGGAACGGTCCTGAACACCGGGGAGCTGTTTTTT. The rearrangement links TRBV5-1 to TRBJ2-2; D ambiguous. The V gene lost 4 bases and the J gene lost 1 base, with 14 bases spanning the gap. The CDR3 spans 16 residues. Germline V gene data show CDR1 as SGHRS and CDR2 as YFSETQ. The entire variable domain, with the rest obtained from reference TRBV5-1 and TRBJ2-2, is as follows: KAGVTQTPRYLIKTRGQQVTLSCSPISGHRSVSWYQQTPGQGLQFLFEYFSETQRNKGNFPGRFSGRQFSNSRSEMNVSTLELGDSALYLCASSRGTVLNTGELFFGEGSRLTVL.

The chain couples TRBV6-5 to TRBJ1-2; weak D call: TRBD1 (5 bases). In germline, CDR1 is MNHEY, CDR2 SVGAGI. V shed 6 bases and J shed 4 bases, with 18 bases lying between them. The CDR3 is 15 residues long. The CDR3 protein is CASRADSASLYGYTF. CDR3 bases: TGTGCCAGCAGAGCCGACAGTGCCTCCCTCTATGGCTACACCTTC.

The chain is built from TRBV7-9 and TRBJ2-7; 8 bases line up with TRBD1. The CDR3 totals 15 residues. V dropped 5 bases and J dropped 2; count of bases not matched to a gene: 8. CDR1 and CDR2 from the germline V gene are SEHNR and FQNEAQ (reference sequence). The CDR3 here is CASSHRTGNAYEQYF. The CDR3, as DNA: TGTGCCAGCAGCCACCGGACAGGGAACGCCTACGAGCAGTACTTC.

The J gene is TRBJ1-3, the V gene TRBV28, with TRBD1 matching 7 bases. The germline V gene encodes CDR1 MDHEN and CDR2 SYDVKM. The CDR3 contains 15 residues. Trimming took 3 bases from V and 0 from J; bases not matched to a gene: 2. Written as DNA, the CDR3 is TGTGCCAGCAGTTTTTGGGACAGCTCTGGAAACACCATATATTTT. Protein: CASSFWDSSGNTIYF.

This chain's CDR3 is CASSFFSLRHTEAFF. CDR3 sequence (DNA): TGTGCCAGCAGTTTTTTTAGTCTCAGGCACACTGAAGCTTTCTTT. This chain connects TRBV28 to TRBJ1-1; no clear D. Per germline, CDR1 MDHEN and CDR2 SYDVKM. The V end was cut by 3 bases, the J end by 3 bases, with 14 bases between. The CDR3 length is 15 residues. Complete variable domain (other parts from reference TRBV28 and TRBJ1-1): DVKVTQSSRYLVKRTGEKVFLECVQDMDHENMFWYRQDPGLGLRLIYFSYDVKMKEKGDIPEGYSVSREKKERFSLILESASTNQTSMYLCASSFFSLRHTEAFFGQGTRLTVV.

The chain recombines TRBV30 with TRBJ2-7; 11 nucleotides agree with TRBD2. V was clipped by 3 bases and J by 3 bases; unmatched bases: 1. Germline CDR1 is GTSNPN and CDR2 is SVGIG (reference sequence). The length of the CDR3 is 13 residues. The CDR3 is CAWRLAGVYEQYF. The CDR3 DNA follows: TGTGCCTGGAGACTAGCGGGAGTCTACGAGCAGTACTTC.

The V call is TRBV19, the J call TRBJ2-1; D might be TRBD1 (5 bases). CDR1 and CDR2 from the germline V gene are LNHDA and SQIVND (reference sequence). This CDR3 is built from 12 residues. The V gene lost 7 bases and the J gene lost 8 bases, with 12 bases spanning the gap. CDR3 sequence reads: CASIEDNHEQFF. For the CDR3, the DNA is TGTGCCAGTATAGAGGACAATCATGAGCAGTTCTTC.

The chain employs TRBV5-4 and TRBJ2-7; D is perhaps TRBD2 (6 bases). The CDR3 loop spans 13 amino acids. V was trimmed by 0 bases and J by 6 bases, leaving 10 bases between them. Germline CDR1 and CDR2: SGHNT and YYREEE (reference sequence). For the CDR3, the DNA is TGTGCCAGCAGCTTGGGGGAGGCAGGCGAGCAGTACTTC. Its translation: CASSLGEAGEQYF.

The chain joins TRBV29-1 to TRBJ2-5; maybe TRBD2 (6 bases). V lost 3 bases to trimming and J lost 4 bases, with 12 bases between them. CDR1 is SQVTM and CDR2 is ANQGSEA in the germline V gene. CDR3 length equals 13 residues. DNA for the CDR3: TGCAGCGTTGAGTCGGGGGATAGAGAGACCCAGTACTTC. Protein product: CSVESGDRETQYF. Drawing the rest from reference TRBV29-1 and TRBJ2-5, the complete variable domain is SAVISQKPSRDICQRGTSLTIQCQVDSQVTMMFWYRQQPGQSLTLIATANQGSEATYESGFVIDKFPISRPNLTFSTLTVSNMSPEDSSIYLCSVESGDRETQYFGPGTRLLVL.

This chain connects TRBV28 to TRBJ2-7, with D perhaps TRBD2 (6 bases). With 7 bases removed from V and 8 bases from J, the gap between germline ends came to 21 bases. CDR1 MDHEN and CDR2 SYDVKM come from the germline V gene. This CDR3 contains 14 residues. CDR3 DNA: TGTGCCAGCAATATAGGGGTCGGGACTCGGAAGCAGTACTTC. Residues: CASNIGVGTRKQYF.

This CDR3 is CAWSVTSRASQPQHF. CDR3 sequence (DNA): TGTGCCTGGAGTGTAACAAGTAGGGCGTCTCAGCCCCAGCATTTT. The rearrangement links TRBV30 to TRBJ1-5, with D unresolved. Per the germline V gene, CDR1 is GTSNPN and CDR2 is SVGIG (reference sequence). This CDR3 has 15 amino acids. The V end was cut by 0 bases, the J end by 6 bases, with 15 bases between.

The V call is TRBV7-6, the J call TRBJ2-3; D is unresolved. CDR1 and CDR2 (germline): SGHVS, FNYEAQ. The CDR3 sequence is 12 residues long. With 6 bases removed from V and 0 bases from J, the gap between germline ends came to 4 bases. In DNA, the CDR3 is TGTGCCAGCAGTTCTAGCACAGATACGCAGTATTTT. It yields the protein CASSSSTDTQYF.